A single sample gave rise to the 2 T cell receptor beta chains below, sequenced in a study of read filtering for tumor transcriptome and immune sequencing. Molecular barcoded adaptors covering alpha/delta and beta/gamma chains were used on roughly 400 ng RNA. Using its own MiXCR run on the reads, TCRdb lists one record per CDR3 protein. The sample holds some 40,000 distinct CDR3 sequences, 14% seen once. Sequenced: a population of CD138-negative cells sorted from bone marrow. These TCRs come from a donor at least 40 years old with multiple myeloma.

In this sample, this clonotype turned up many times. The chain employs TRBV20-1 and TRBJ1-5; 9 bases are shared with TRBD1. Germline trimming cut 7 bases from V and 3 bases from J; bases unmatched to any gene: 13. The CDR3 consists of 16 residues. The germline CDR1 and CDR2 sequences are DFQATT and SNEGSKA (reference sequence). The CDR3 region is CSGTPPGTGNNQPQHF. As DNA, the CDR3 is TGCAGTGGTACGCCCCCCGGGACAGGGAACAATCAGCCCCAGCATTTT.

V and J are TRBV10-3 and TRBJ2-4; the D gene is possibly TRBD2 (5 bases). Germline values: CDR1 ENHRY, CDR2 SYGVKD. The CDR3 covers 13 residues. Trimming stripped 7 bases from V and 6 bases from J, with 13 bases between. This chain's CDR3 is CAIMDGGRNIQYF. The CDR3 bases are TGTGCCATCATGGATGGAGGCAGAAACATTCAGTACTTC.